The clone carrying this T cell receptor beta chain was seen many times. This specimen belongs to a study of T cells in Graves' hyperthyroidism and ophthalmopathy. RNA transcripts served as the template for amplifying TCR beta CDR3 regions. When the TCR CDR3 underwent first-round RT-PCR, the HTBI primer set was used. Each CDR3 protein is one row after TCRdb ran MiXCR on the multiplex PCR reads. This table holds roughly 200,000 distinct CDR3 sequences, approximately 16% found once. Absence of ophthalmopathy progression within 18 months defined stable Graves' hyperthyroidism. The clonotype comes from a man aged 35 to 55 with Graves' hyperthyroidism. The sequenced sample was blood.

CDR3 in amino acids: CASSEAGGGNGYTF. As DNA, the CDR3 is TGTGCCAGCAGTGAAGCAGGGGGCGGAAACGGCTACACCTTC. The rearrangement joins TRBV2 to TRBJ1-2; 7 bases line up with TRBD1. The trim removed 0 bases at V and 8 bases at J, leaving 6 bases unmatched. This CDR3 region has 14 residues. The germline gives CDR1 SNHLY, CDR2 FYNNEI.